This T cell receptor beta chain stems from a study of blood T cells in healthy people across ages. Study outcomes and limitations: Higher diversity, along with more naive CD4+ cells, distinguished long-lived donors from aged donors.

Per sample, no less than 5.5 micrograms of total RNA were extracted. Remarks on this clonotype: Its target is unknown.

A second PCR, run for about 6 to 11 cycles, used a sample-barcoded 5' primer plus a J-beta primer mix. Every single cDNA molecule received a tag from a template-switch adaptor with 12 random nucleotides. TCRdb reprocessed the 5' RACE reads via MiXCR and lists one record per CDR3 protein. The table includes hundreds of thousands of distinct CDR3 sequences, roughly 50% detected once. The germline gives CDR1 SGHAT, CDR2 FQDESV (reference sequence). CDR3 length: 14 residues. Trimming left V 0 bases short and J 11 bases short, with 16 bases between. The material sequenced was blood. The sequence came from a man younger than 45 in good health. The chain joins TRBV11-1 to TRBJ1-1, with D maybe TRBD1 (5 bases). CDR3 coding DNA: TGTGCCAGCAGCTTAGCGTCGGGGGTCCCGAGGGCTTTCTTT. Translated, it gives CASSLASGVPRAFF.